Each of the 18 T cell receptor beta chains below was sequenced from the same sample in a study of long-term antiretroviral therapy in people with HIV. The assay used was immunoSEQ (version v3.0), run at survey level. Measured with immunoSEQ multiplex PCR; TCRdb has only the in-frame clones, and not every one. Of about 33,000 clones listed, more than 60% are singletons. Material: unsorted PBMCs, obtained 3.1 years after starting antiretroviral therapy. The origin of the receptors is a woman aged 45-65 years with HIV.

The chain carries TRBV18 and TRBJ2-5; the D is unclear. Germline CDR1 and CDR2: KGHSH and LQKENI. The CDR3 is 15 amino acids. Between the trimmed V and J ends, which lost 5 bases and 5 bases, there was a span of 18 bases. The CDR3 DNA reads as TGTGCCAGCTCAAGTTTGGCAATAGTACAGGAGACCCAGTACTTC. This encodes CASSSLAIVQETQYF.

The genes are TRBV2 and TRBJ1-4; D is ambiguous. CDR1 SNHLY and CDR2 FYNNEI come from the germline V gene. The CDR3 covers 15 residues. With 5 bases removed from V and 0 bases from J, the gap between germline ends came to 10 bases. The CDR3 protein is CASSRGLATNEKLFF. As DNA, the CDR3 is TGTGCCAGCAGTAGAGGGCTTGCAACTAATGAAAAACTGTTTTTT.

This clone turned up a few times. This chain links TRBV5-4 with TRBJ1-2; maybe TRBD1 (6 bases). CDR1 and CDR2 from the germline V gene are SGHNT and YYREEE (reference sequence). Trimming removed 4 bases at V and 8 bases at J, with 24 bases between. The CDR3 runs to 16 residues. In DNA, the CDR3 is TGTGCCAGCAGCGAAGGGACATCGGAGAGAGCTGGGGGCTACACCTTC. Protein product: CASSEGTSERAGGYTF.

This chain uses TRBV7-2 with TRBJ2-6; TRBD2 matches 7 bases. The V segment lost 1 base and the J segment 2 bases; nucleotides outside the gene matches: 2. CDR1 is SGHTA and CDR2 is FQGNSA in the germline V gene. The CDR3 loop spans 16 amino acids. CDR3 in amino acids: CASSLDTSAGANVLTF. CDR3 in DNA: TGTGCCAGCAGCTTAGATACTAGCGCTGGGGCCAACGTCCTGACTTTC.

The chain links TRBV5-1 to TRBJ2-3; D is possibly TRBD2 (5 bases). CDR3 length equals 13 residues. The V gene's germline CDR1 is SGHRS and CDR2 YFSETQ. The ends were cut back, 3 bases at V and 3 bases at J, with 8 bases in the middle. The DNA for the CDR3 is TGCGCCAGCAGCTCACTAGATACAGATACGCAGTATTTT. Amino acids: CASSSLDTDTQYF.

This chain connects TRBV27 to TRBJ2-1; the match to TRBD2 covers 15 bases. The CDR3 has 14 amino acids. From germline, CDR1 is MNHEY and CDR2 SMNVEV (reference sequence). J lost 16 bases, V lost 5 bases, and 9 bases had no gene match. The CDR3 bases are TGTGCCAGCAGTCTCGGACTAGCGGGGGGGCACGTTTTCTTC. Protein product: CASSLGLAGGHVFF.

As DNA, the CDR3 is TGTGCCAGCTCACCGAGACAGGACTCCTACAATGAGCAGTTCTTC. It translates to CASSPRQDSYNEQFF. The chain combines TRBV18 with TRBJ2-1, with D tentatively TRBD1 (6 bases). This CDR3 is built from 15 residues. The V end was cut by 3 bases, the J end by 0 bases, with 9 bases between. Germline V lookup: CDR1 KGHSH, CDR2 LQKENI.

This clone was counted between two and nine times. The chain couples TRBV29-1 to TRBJ1-2; 11 bases are shared with TRBD1. The CDR3 sequence is 14 residues long. The germline CDR1 and CDR2 sequences are SQVTM and ANQGSEA. V shed 4 bases and J 4 bases; nucleotides not matched to a gene: 5. CDR3 residues: CSVAGTGGGYGYTF. In nucleotides, the CDR3 is TGCAGCGTTGCCGGGACAGGGGGAGGCTATGGCTACACCTTC.

The chain combines TRBV29-1 with TRBJ2-2, with D perhaps matching TRBD2 (6 bases). The CDR3 totals 13 residues. V was clipped by 4 bases and J by 4 bases, with 10 bases between them. From germline, CDR1 is SQVTM and CDR2 ANQGSEA. The CDR3 DNA is TGCAGCGTTGTACGGGGGATCACCGGGGAGCTGTTTTTT. Its translation is CSVVRGITGELFF.

The chain uses TRBV7-9 and TRBJ1-3; D gene ambiguous. Deletions cut 5 bases from V and 0 bases from J, with 11 bases between. Germline lookup yields CDR1 SEHNR and CDR2 FQNEAQ (reference sequence). The CDR3 is 15 residues long. The CDR3 is CASSGGRDSGNTIYF. In DNA form, the CDR3 reads TGTGCCAGCAGCGGAGGACGGGACTCTGGAAACACCATATATTTT.

This clone occurred once. The chain links TRBV29-1 to TRBJ2-7; 8 nucleotides match TRBD1. This CDR3 has 11 amino acids. The V gene's germline CDR1 is SQVTM and CDR2 ANQGSEA. V was pared by 3 bases and J by 7 bases, with 2 bases of the junction left unmatched. CDR3 in DNA: TGCAGCGTTGAGAACAGGGGGGAGCAGTACTTC. Translating it yields CSVENRGEQYF.

The rearrangement uses TRBV7-9 and TRBJ1-3, with 8 bases identical to TRBD1. Per the germline V gene, CDR1 is SEHNR and CDR2 is FQNEAQ (reference sequence). Trimming took 4 bases from V and 0 from J; bases not matched to a gene: 5. The CDR3 contains 16 residues. The chain's CDR3 is CASSSWGQASGNTIYF. For the CDR3, the DNA is TGTGCCAGCAGCTCCTGGGGACAGGCCTCTGGAAACACCATATATTTT.

CDR3 DNA: TGTGCTAGTGGTTTGTCACGGAGTCACGAGCAGTACTTC. It codes for CASGLSRSHEQYF. This chain links TRBV12-5 with TRBJ2-7; unclear D gene. Between the trimmed V and J ends, which lost 2 bases and 5 bases, there was a span of 10 bases. Germline CDR1 LGHNT, CDR2 FRNRAP. CDR3 length: 13 residues.

The chain links TRBV18 to TRBJ2-4; D possibly uses TRBD1 or TRBD2 (5 bases each). Germline V lookup: CDR1 KGHSH, CDR2 LQKENI. Trimming removed 3 bases from V and 0 bases from J, with 15 bases in between. The CDR3 runs to 17 residues. The DNA of the CDR3 is TGTGCCAGCTCACCCCGGGAAGGCAGGGAAGCCAAAAACATTCAGTACTTC. Its protein is CASSPREGREAKNIQYF.

A word on this clone: This CDR3 is also generated by other DNA sequences in the sample. The J gene is TRBJ2-5, the V gene TRBV5-1; D may be TRBD1 (6 bases). This CDR3 is 13 amino acids long. The V gene lost 4 bases and the J gene lost 2 bases, with 9 bases spanning the gap. Germline assignment: CDR1 SGHRS and CDR2 YFSETQ. The CDR3 coding sequence is TGCGCCAGCAGCCCTACAGGGCAAGAGACCCAGTACTTC. This encodes CASSPTGQETQYF.

This clone was seen only once. The chain is built from TRBV30 and TRBJ1-3; the D gene is possibly TRBD1 (5 bases). CDR1 is GTSNPN, CDR2 SVGIG, per germline (reference sequence). The ends were cut back, 2 bases at V and 0 bases at J, with 14 bases in the middle. The length of the CDR3 is 16 residues. The CDR3 bases are TGTGCCTGGAGTTCGGGACGGCTAACCTCTGGAAACACCATATATTTT. Translation gives CAWSSGRLTSGNTIYF.

This chain uses TRBV7-2 with TRBJ1-2; the D is unclear. CDR3 length: 14 amino acids. The germline V and J ends were trimmed by 5 bases and 2 bases, with 12 bases remaining between them. Germline CDR1 and CDR2: SGHTA and FQGNSA. The CDR3 DNA follows: TGTGCCAGCAGCGACGCCCCAGAGAACTATGGCTACACCTTC. Amino acids: CASSDAPENYGYTF. Full variable domain (remainder filled in from reference TRBV7-2 and TRBJ1-2): GAGVSQSPSNKVTEKGKDVELRCDPISGHTALYWYRQSLGQGLEFLIYFQGNSAPDKSGLPSDRFSAERTGGSVSTLTIQRTQQEDSAVYLCASSDAPENYGYTFGSGTRLTVV.

V usage is TRBV4-1 and J usage is TRBJ2-2; D may be TRBD1 (5 bases). Deletions cut 2 bases from V and 5 bases from J, with 9 bases between. The CDR3 length is 14 residues. The V gene's germline CDR1 is MGHRA and CDR2 YSYEKL. CDR3 residues: CASSQRQITGELFF. CDR3 in DNA: TGCGCCAGCAGCCAAAGACAGATTACCGGGGAGCTGTTTTTT.